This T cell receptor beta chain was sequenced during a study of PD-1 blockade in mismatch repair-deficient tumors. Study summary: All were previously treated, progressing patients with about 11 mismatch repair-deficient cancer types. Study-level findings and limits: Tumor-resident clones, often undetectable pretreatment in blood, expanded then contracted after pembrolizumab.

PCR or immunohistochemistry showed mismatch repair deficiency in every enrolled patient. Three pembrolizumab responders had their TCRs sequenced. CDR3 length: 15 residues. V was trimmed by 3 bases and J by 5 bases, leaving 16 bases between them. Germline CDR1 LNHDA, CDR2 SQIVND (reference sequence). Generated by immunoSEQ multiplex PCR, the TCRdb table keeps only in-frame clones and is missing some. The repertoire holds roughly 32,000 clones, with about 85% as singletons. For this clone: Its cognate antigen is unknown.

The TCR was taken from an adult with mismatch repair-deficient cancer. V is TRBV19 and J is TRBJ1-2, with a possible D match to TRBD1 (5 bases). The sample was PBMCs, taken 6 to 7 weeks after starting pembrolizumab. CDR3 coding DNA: TGTGCCAGTAGTATGGGCCTGACGGGGGGTTATGGCTACACCTTC. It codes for CASSMGLTGGYGYTF.